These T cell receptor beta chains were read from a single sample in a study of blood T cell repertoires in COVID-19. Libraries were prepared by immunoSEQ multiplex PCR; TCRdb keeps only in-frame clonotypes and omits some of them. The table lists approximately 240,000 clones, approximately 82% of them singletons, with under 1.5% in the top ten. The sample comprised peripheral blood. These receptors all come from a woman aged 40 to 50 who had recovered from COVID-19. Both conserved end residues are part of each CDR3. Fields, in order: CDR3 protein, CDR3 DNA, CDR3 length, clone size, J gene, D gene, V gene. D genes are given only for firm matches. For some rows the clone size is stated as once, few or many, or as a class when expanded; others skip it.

CASSGGATYEQYF	TGTGCCAGCAGTGGGGGGGCGACCTACGAGCAGTACTTC	13	-	TRBJ2-7	-	TRBV6-6
CASIREGNTEAFF	TGTGCCAGCATTAGGGAGGGGAACACTGAAGCTTTCTTT	13	-	TRBJ1-1	-	TRBV7-9
CASSLGRDRGNTEAFF	TGCGCCAGCAGCTTGGGACGGGACAGGGGGAACACTGAAGCTTTCTTT	16	-	TRBJ1-1	TRBD1	TRBV5-1
CASSQELGDINSYEQYF	TGTGCCAGCAGCCAAGAATTAGGGGACATTAACTCCTACGAGCAGTACTTC	17	-	TRBJ2-7	-	TRBV4-2
CASSLGQGAQPQHF	TGCGCCAGCAGCCTCGGACAGGGAGCTCAGCCCCAGCATTTT	14	-	TRBJ1-5	TRBD1	TRBV5-1
CASSESAGTDTQYF	TGCGCCAGCAGTGAGTCGGCAGGGACAGATACGCAGTATTTT	14	-	TRBJ2-3	-	TRBV10-1
CASSAGTGGGSGYTF	TGTGCCAGCAGTGCCGGGACAGGGGGCGGGTCAGGCTACACCTTC	15	-	TRBJ1-2	TRBD1	TRBV25-1
CASSSGGGVYF	TGTGCCAGCAGCTCTGGGGGAGGGGTGTACTTC	11	-	TRBJ2-5	TRBD2	TRBV7-6
CASSQDVGGGETQYF	TGCGCCAGCAGCCAAGATGTGGGCGGGGGAGAGACCCAGTACTTC	15	-	TRBJ2-5	TRBD2	TRBV4-3
CASSQDEGGGAPGELFF	TGCGCCAGCAGCCAAGATGAAGGCGGGGGGGCCCCCGGGGAGCTGTTTTTT	17	-	TRBJ2-2	TRBD2	TRBV4-1
CAIKQHSEQYF	TGTGCCATCAAACAGCACTCCGAGCAGTACTTC	11	few	TRBJ2-7	-	TRBV10-3
CATSRVPGATSPLHF	TGTGCCACCAGCAGAGTTCCAGGGGCCACTTCACCCCTCCACTTT	15	-	TRBJ1-6	-	TRBV15
CASRSDRLGADEKLFF	TGTGCCAGCCGGAGCGACAGGTTGGGGGCGGATGAAAAACTGTTTTTT	16	once	TRBJ1-4	-	TRBV19
CAISRGDSEAFF	TGTGCCATCAGCCGAGGGGACAGTGAAGCTTTCTTT	12	-	TRBJ1-1	TRBD1	TRBV10-3
CASSNRDNEQFF	TGCGCCAGCAGTAACAGGGACAATGAGCAGTTCTTC	12	-	TRBJ2-1	-	TRBV5-1
CASSFPGGAYGYTF	TGTGCCAGCAGCTTTCCGGGGGGGGCGTATGGCTACACCTTC	14	-	TRBJ1-2	-	TRBV7-2
CASSAVTGEKLFF	TGTGCCAGCAGCGCTGTGACGGGGGAAAAACTGTTTTTT	13	-	TRBJ1-4	-	TRBV9
CASSPGGHYNEQFF	TGTGCCAGCAGCCCAGGGGGGCATTACAATGAGCAGTTCTTC	14	few	TRBJ2-1	-	TRBV7-3
CASSLARRNEAFF	TGTGCCAGCAGCTTAGCGCGCCGCAATGAAGCTTTCTTT	13	-	TRBJ1-1	-	TRBV7-2
CASSLGQGRSYGYTF	TGCGCCAGCAGCTTGGGACAGGGGAGAAGCTATGGCTACACCTTC	15	-	TRBJ1-2	TRBD1	TRBV5-1
CATSDPDRRGFETQYF	TGTGCCACCAGTGACCCCGACAGAAGGGGGTTTGAGACCCAGTACTTC	16	once	TRBJ2-5	-	TRBV24-1
CSAQQGRSGTDTQYF	TGCAGCGCCCAACAGGGAAGGTCAGGCACAGATACGCAGTATTTT	15	-	TRBJ2-3	-	TRBV29-1
CASSSPQGIGQYF	TGTGCCAGCAGTTCCCCCCAGGGAATAGGGCAGTACTTC	13	-	TRBJ2-7	-	TRBV28
CASSFGTSVNEQFF	TGCGCCAGCAGCTTTGGGACTAGTGTGAATGAGCAGTTCTTC	14	-	TRBJ2-1	TRBD2	TRBV5-1
CASSDQQGAGNTIYF	TGTGCCAGCAGTGATCAACAGGGAGCTGGAAACACCATATATTTT	15	-	TRBJ1-3	-	TRBV6-1
CASSLAGLDYGYTF	TGTGCCAGCAGTTTGGCGGGCCTAGACTATGGCTACACCTTC	14	-	TRBJ1-2	-	TRBV28
CASSLVGGGSSNQPQHF	TGTGCCAGCAGCTTAGTAGGCGGAGGGAGTAGCAATCAGCCCCAGCATTTT	17	-	TRBJ1-5	-	TRBV7-2
CASSLFSTQDTQYF	TGTGCCAGCAGCTTATTCTCGACTCAAGATACGCAGTATTTT	14	-	TRBJ2-3	-	TRBV11-1